This T cell receptor beta chain was profiled in a study of blood T cell repertoires in COVID-19. Study-level background: Acute and convalescent COVID-19 specimens originated in the United States, Italy and Spain. T cells, B-cell-depleted T cells, or PBMCs provided the cDNA or gDNA that served as material.

Authors' analysis steps: Estimates of nucleated cell counts were drawn from the amplification of reference gene primers. Using immunoSEQ multiplex PCR, the repertoire was profiled, and TCRdb retains in-frame clones only, with some absent. V, J and clone size were drawn from that table, and D and trimming were deduced from the DNA. The sample records a few hundred thousand clones, approximately 80% being singletons. Germline V CDR1 and CDR2: MGHRA, YSYEKL. V gave up 2 bases and J gave up 4 bases; unmatched junction bases: 21. The CDR3 extends over 22 amino acids. The sequencing input was peripheral blood. The V and J genes are TRBV4-1 and TRBJ2-5; the match to TRBD2 covers 14 bases. The receptor was isolated from a woman of 80 years or more with acute or convalescent COVID-19. The CDR3, as DNA: TGCGCCAGCAGCCAACTTGGAATTAGAGTCCCGGGACTAGCGGGAGTTGGAGAGACCCAGTACTTC. Encoded protein: CASSQLGIRVPGLAGVGETQYF.